This paragraph covers one T cell receptor beta chain sequence. Antigen specificity is unknown. The PCR contained 60 Vbeta and 13 Jbeta primers. Method: immunoSEQ multiplex PCR; TCRdb's copy keeps in-frame clones and lacks some. Seen here are more than 150,000 clones, approximately 81% observed once, and the top ten hold 1.3%. The sample is drawn from a study of cytomegalovirus exposure and HLA in healthy donors. Study information: From about 200 million T cells, an earlier analysis saw 117 million unique TCR beta sequences. Points from the study as a whole: Available immune exposure information was restricted to CMV serostatus only. Listed as cytomegalovirus-associated were approximately 160 TCR beta chains.

The germline gives CDR1 SNHLY, CDR2 FYNNEI. The J segment lost 8 bases and the V segment lost 8 bases, leaving 5 bases of the junction unmatched. The CDR3 contains 11 residues. Donors were ostensibly healthy at sampling, although undocumented immune exposures were probable. This rearrangement joins TRBV2 to TRBJ1-2, with 7 bases matching TRBD1. Sequencing was carried out using PBMCs. The clonotype originates from a man in his fifties in good health and CMV-seropositive. The CDR3 sequence: CASHRQGGYTF. CDR3 in DNA: TGTGCCAGCCATCGACAGGGAGGCTACACCTTC.